The sequence of this T cell receptor (beta chain) was determined in a study of cytomegalovirus exposure and HLA in healthy donors. Trimming removed 1 base at V and 3 bases at J, with 13 bases between. The CDR3 is made up of 15 amino acids. Germline CDR1 and CDR2: MGHRA and YSYEKL. It was with 60 Vbeta and 13 Jbeta primers that the PCR ran. Generated by immunoSEQ multiplex PCR, the TCRdb table keeps only in-frame clones and is missing some. The table has some 100,000 clones, roughly 77% seen once; the top ten hold more than 3%. The chain carries TRBV4-1 and TRBJ2-7; D is possibly TRBD2 (7 bases). This clonotype was sampled from a woman between 50 and 59 years old in good health and CMV-seropositive. The sample was PBMCs. CDR3 region: CASSQGGGPGYEQYF. Here the CDR3 DNA reads TGCGCCAGCAGCCAAGGGGGGGGCCCGGGCTACGAGCAGTACTTC.